At least ten counts were recorded for the clone carrying this T cell receptor (beta chain). Its antigen remains unknown. Flow cytometry had shown expanded CD8+CD57+ cells in the patients chosen for sequencing. Therapy had not been given to patients before blood sampling. The data are from a study of CD8+CD57+ T cells in acquired aplastic anemia. Study-level background: DNA recovered from sorted CD4+ and CD8+ cells had a mean of 3.2 ug.

TCR beta VDJ and CDR3 profiles were obtained from a genomic DNA template. TCRdb reprocessed the reads with MiXCR, giving one entry per CDR3 protein. The repertoire holds about 150,000 distinct CDR3 sequences, with 52% as singletons. The V end lost 3 bases, the J end lost 4 bases, and 7 bases lay between the germline ends. The CDR3 sequence is 13 residues long. In germline, CDR1 is LNHDA, CDR2 SQIVND (reference sequence). Study conclusions and caveats: It was found that 25 to 35 CD8+ CDR3 sequences were shared between patients and controls.

This rearrangement joins TRBV19 to TRBJ1-5; D uncertain. This clonotype originated in a human donor with aplastic anemia. Specimen: sorted CD4+, CD8+, or CD8+CD57+ T cells (not recorded which) from PBMCs. The CDR3 spells CASSISWNQPQHF. As DNA, the CDR3 is TGTGCCAGTAGTATTAGCTGGAATCAGCCCCAGCATTTT.